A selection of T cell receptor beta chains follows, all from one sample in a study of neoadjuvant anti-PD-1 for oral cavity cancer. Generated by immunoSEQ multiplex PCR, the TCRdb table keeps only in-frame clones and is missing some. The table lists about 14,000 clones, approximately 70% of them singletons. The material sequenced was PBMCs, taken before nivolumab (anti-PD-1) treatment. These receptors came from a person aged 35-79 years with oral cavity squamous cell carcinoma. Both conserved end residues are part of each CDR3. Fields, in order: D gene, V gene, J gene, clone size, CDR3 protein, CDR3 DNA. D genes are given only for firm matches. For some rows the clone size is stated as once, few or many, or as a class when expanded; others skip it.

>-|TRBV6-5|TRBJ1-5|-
CASSYSDSPNQPQHF
TGTGCCAGCAGTTATAGCGACAGCCCCAATCAGCCCCAGCATTTT
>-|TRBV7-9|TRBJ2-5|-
CASSFGAKETQYF
TGTGCCAGCAGCTTTGGTGCGAAGGAGACCCAGTACTTC
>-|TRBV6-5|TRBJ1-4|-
CASSYRGVPNEKLFF
TGTGCCAGCAGTTACCGGGGAGTCCCTAATGAAAAACTGTTTTTT
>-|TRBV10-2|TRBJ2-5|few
CASSESRGTDGRTQYF
TGCGCCAGCAGTGAGTCACGTGGGACGGACGGTCGGACCCAGTACTTC
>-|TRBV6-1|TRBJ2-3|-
CASSEQGSTDTQYF
TGTGCCAGCAGTGAGCAGGGGAGCACAGATACGCAGTATTTT
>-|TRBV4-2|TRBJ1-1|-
CASSQASGTVNTEAFF
TGTGCCAGCAGCCAGGCTTCCGGGACTGTGAACACTGAAGCTTTCTTT
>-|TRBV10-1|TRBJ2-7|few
CASSSSPDRYEQYF
TGCGCCAGCAGTAGCAGCCCGGACCGCTACGAGCAGTACTTC
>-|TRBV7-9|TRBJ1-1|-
CASGQAPSRIEAFF
TGTGCCAGCGGACAAGCACCTTCTAGGATTGAAGCTTTCTTT
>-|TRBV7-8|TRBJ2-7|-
CASSLASSSYEQYF
TGTGCCAGCAGCTTAGCCTCGAGCTCCTACGAGCAGTACTTC
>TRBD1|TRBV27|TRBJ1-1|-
CASSYRGVNTEAFF
TGTGCCAGCAGTTACAGGGGGGTGAACACTGAAGCTTTCTTT
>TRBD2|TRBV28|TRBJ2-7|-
CASGRLAGDSEQYF
TGTGCCAGCGGAAGACTAGCGGGAGATAGCGAGCAGTACTTC
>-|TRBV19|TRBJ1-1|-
CASSMETGTNTEAFF
TGTGCCAGTAGTATGGAAACAGGGACAAACACTGAAGCTTTCTTT
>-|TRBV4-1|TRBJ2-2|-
CASSQVLKNTGELFF
TGCGCCAGCAGCCAAGTCCTGAAGAACACCGGGGAGCTGTTTTTT
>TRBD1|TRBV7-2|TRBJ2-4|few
CASSPGTGGSQNIQYF
TGTGCCAGCAGCCCCGGGACAGGGGGAAGTCAAAACATTCAGTACTTC
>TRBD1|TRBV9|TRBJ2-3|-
CASSGGTGFTDTQYF
TGTGCCAGCAGTGGCGGGACAGGCTTTACAGATACGCAGTATTTT
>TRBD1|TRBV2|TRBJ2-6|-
CAGQGAGANVLTF
TGTGCCGGACAGGGGGCTGGGGCCAACGTCCTGACTTTC
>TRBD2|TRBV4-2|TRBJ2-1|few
CASSHVTSGGLYNEQFF
TGTGCCAGCAGCCACGTGACTAGCGGGGGACTATACAATGAGCAGTTCTTC
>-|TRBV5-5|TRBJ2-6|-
CASSLDDVGANVLTF
TGTGCCAGCAGCTTAGATGACGTGGGGGCCAACGTCCTGACTTTC
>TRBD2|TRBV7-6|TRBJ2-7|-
CASSLAATGGLVYEQYF
TGTGCCAGCAGCTTAGCGGCTACGGGGGGATTAGTCTACGAGCAGTACTTC
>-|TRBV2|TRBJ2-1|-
CATSDRAQRQFF
TGTGCCACCTCAGACAGAGCACAGCGGCAGTTCTTC
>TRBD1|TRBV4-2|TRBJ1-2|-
CASSEGQRAPNYGYTF
TGTGCCAGCAGCGAGGGACAGAGAGCTCCTAACTATGGCTACACCTTC
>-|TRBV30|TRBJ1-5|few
CAWSVDGNQPQHF
TGTGCCTGGAGTGTAGACGGGAATCAGCCCCAGCATTTT
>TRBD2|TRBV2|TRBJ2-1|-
CASSVTSGGAGEQFF
TGTGCCAGCAGTGTGACTAGCGGGGGGGCAGGAGAGCAGTTCTTC
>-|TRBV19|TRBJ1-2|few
CASSGAWDGSSYTF
TGTGCCAGTAGTGGAGCTTGGGACGGTAGCAGCTACACCTTC
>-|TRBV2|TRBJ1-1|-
CASSEGEGTEAFF
TGTGCCAGCAGTGAGGGTGAGGGCACTGAAGCTTTCTTT
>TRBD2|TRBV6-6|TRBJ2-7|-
CASRRQREGPGEQYF
TGTGCCAGCCGCCGCCAGCGGGAGGGCCCTGGGGAGCAGTACTTC
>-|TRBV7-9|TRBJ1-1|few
CASSLEGREIGAFF
TGTGCCAGCAGCTTAGAGGGTCGTGAAATAGGAGCTTTCTTT
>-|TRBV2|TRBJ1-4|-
CASSGVRGEKLFF
TGTGCCAGCAGTGGAGTTCGGGGTGAAAAACTGTTTTTT
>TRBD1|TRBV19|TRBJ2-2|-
CASRQGARAGELFF
TGTGCCAGTAGACAGGGGGCGAGGGCCGGGGAGCTGTTTTTT
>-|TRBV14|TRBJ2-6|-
CASSQVFSGANVLTF
TGTGCCAGCAGCCAAGTTTTTTCTGGGGCCAACGTCCTGACTTTC
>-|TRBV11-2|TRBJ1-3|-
CASSLYISGNTIYF
TGTGCCAGCAGCTTATATATCTCTGGAAACACCATATATTTT
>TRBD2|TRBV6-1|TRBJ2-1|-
CASAGTSGSQQFF
TGTGCCAGTGCAGGGACTAGCGGGAGTCAGCAGTTCTTC